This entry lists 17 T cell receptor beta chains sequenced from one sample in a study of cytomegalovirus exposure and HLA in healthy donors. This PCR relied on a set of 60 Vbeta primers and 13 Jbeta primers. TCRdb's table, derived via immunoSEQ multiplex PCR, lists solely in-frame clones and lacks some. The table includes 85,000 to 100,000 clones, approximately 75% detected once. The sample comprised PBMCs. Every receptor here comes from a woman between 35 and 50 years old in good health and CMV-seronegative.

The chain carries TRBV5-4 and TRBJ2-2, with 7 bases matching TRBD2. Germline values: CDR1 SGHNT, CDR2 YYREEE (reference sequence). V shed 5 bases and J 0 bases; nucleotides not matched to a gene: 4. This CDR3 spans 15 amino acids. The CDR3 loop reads CASRETSPNTGELFF. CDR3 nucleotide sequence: TGTGCCAGCAGGGAGACTAGCCCGAACACCGGGGAGCTGTTTTTT.

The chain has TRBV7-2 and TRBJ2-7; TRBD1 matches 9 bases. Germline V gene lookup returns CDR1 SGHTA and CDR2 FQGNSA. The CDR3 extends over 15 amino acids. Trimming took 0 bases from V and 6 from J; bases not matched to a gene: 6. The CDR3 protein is CASSLAGQGIGEQYF. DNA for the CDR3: TGTGCCAGCAGCTTAGCCGGACAGGGGATAGGCGAGCAGTACTTC. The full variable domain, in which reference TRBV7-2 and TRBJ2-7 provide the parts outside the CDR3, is GAGVSQSPSNKVTEKGKDVELRCDPISGHTALYWYRQSLGQGLEFLIYFQGNSAPDKSGLPSDRFSAERTGGSVSTLTIQRTQQEDSAVYLCASSLAGQGIGEQYFGPGTRLTVT.

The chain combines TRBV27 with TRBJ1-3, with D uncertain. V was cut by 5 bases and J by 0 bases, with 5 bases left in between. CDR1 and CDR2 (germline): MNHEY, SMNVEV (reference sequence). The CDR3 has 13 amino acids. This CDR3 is CASSEVSGNTIYF. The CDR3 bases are TGTGCCAGCAGTGAGGTCTCTGGAAACACCATATATTTT.

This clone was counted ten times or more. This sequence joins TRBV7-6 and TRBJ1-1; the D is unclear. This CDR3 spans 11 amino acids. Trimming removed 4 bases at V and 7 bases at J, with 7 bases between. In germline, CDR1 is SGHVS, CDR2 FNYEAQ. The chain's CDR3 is CASSSRGEAFF. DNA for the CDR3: TGTGCCAGCAGCTCCCGGGGTGAAGCTTTCTTT.

The chain's CDR3 is CASSSGSMNTEAFF. The DNA for the CDR3 is TGTGCCAGCAGCTCGGGGTCCATGAACACTGAAGCTTTCTTT. V and J are TRBV5-6 and TRBJ1-1; D call uncertain. Germline loops: CDR1 SGHDT, CDR2 YYEEEE. CDR3 length: 14 amino acids. Between the trimmed V and J ends, which lost 3 bases and 0 bases, there was a span of 9 bases. Full variable domain (rest looked up from reference TRBV5-6 and TRBJ1-1): DAGVTQSPTHLIKTRGQQVTLRCSPKSGHDTVSWYQQALGQGPQFIFQYYEEEERQRGNFPDRFSGHQFPNYSSELNVNALLLGDSALYLCASSSGSMNTEAFFGQGTRLTVV.

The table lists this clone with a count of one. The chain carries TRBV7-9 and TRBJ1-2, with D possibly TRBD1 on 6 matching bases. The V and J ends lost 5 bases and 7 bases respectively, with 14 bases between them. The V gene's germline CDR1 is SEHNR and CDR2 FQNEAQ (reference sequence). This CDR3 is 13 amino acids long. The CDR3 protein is CASSPTGSGGYTF. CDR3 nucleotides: TGTGCCAGCAGCCCCACAGGGAGTGGTGGCTACACCTTC.

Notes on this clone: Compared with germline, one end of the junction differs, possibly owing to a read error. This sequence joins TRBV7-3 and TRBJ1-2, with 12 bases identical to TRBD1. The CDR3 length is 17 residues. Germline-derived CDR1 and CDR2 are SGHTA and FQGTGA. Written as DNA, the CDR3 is TGTGCCAGCAGCCTAACCGGGACAGGGGGCCTCAGCTATGGCTACACCTTC. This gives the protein CASSLTGTGGLSYGYTF.

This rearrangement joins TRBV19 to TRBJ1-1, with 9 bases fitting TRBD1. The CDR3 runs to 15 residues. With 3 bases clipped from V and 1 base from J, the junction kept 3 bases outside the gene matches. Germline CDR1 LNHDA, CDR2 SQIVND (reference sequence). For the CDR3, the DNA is TGTGCCAGTAGTATTGGACAGGGGTCGAACACTGAAGCTTTCTTT. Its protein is CASSIGQGSNTEAFF. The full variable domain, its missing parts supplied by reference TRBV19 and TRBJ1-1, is DGGITQSPKYLFRKEGQNVTLSCEQNLNHDAMYWYRQDPGQGLRLIYYSQIVNDFQKGDIAEGYSVSREKKESFPLTVTSAQKNPTAFYLCASSIGQGSNTEAFFGQGTRLTVV.

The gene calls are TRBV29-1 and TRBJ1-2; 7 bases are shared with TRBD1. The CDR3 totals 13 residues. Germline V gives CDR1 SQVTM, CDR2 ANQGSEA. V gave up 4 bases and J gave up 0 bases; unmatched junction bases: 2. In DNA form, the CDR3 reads TGCAGCGTTGCCCAGGGGGCTAACTATGGCTACACCTTC. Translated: CSVAQGANYGYTF.

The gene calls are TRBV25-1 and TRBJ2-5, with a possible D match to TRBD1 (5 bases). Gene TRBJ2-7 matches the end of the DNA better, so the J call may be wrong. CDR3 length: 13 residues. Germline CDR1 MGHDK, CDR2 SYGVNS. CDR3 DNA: TGTGCCAGCAGACGAGGACACTCCTACGAGCAGTACTTC. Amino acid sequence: CASRRGHSYEQYF.

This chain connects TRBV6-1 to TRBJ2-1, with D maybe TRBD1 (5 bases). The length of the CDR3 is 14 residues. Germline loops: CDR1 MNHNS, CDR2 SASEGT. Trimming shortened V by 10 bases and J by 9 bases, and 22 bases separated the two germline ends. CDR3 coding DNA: TGTGCCACGGAGTGGCAGGGCGGTCTTGCTGAGCAGTTCTTC. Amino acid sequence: CATEWQGGLAEQFF.

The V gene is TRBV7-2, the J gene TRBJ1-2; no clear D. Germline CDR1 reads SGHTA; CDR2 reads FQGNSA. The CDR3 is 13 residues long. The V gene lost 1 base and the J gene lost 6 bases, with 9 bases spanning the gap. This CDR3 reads CASSLDREDGYTF. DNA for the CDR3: TGTGCCAGCAGCTTAGATAGGGAGGATGGCTACACCTTC.

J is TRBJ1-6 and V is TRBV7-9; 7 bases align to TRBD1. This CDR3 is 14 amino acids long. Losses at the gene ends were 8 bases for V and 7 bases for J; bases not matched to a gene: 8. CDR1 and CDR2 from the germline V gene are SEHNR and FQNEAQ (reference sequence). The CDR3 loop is CASGSGQPNSPLHF. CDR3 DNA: TGTGCCAGCGGGTCGGGACAGCCGAATTCACCCCTCCACTTT.

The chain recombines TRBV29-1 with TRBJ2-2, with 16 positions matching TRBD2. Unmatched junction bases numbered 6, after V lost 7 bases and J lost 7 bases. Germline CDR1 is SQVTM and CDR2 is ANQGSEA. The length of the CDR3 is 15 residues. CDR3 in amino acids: CSAGTSGGAIGELFF. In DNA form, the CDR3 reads TGCAGCGCTGGGACTAGCGGGGGGGCTATCGGGGAGCTGTTTTTT.

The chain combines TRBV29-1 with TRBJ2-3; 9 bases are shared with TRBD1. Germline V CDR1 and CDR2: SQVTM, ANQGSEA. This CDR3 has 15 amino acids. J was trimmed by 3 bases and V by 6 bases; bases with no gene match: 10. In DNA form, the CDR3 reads TGCAGCGTATGGACAGGGGTCGGAATTACAGATACGCAGTATTTT. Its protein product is CSVWTGVGITDTQYF.

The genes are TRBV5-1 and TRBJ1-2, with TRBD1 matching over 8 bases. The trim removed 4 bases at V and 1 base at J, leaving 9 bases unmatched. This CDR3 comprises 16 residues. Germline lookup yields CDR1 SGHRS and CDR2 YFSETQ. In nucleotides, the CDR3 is TGCGCCAGCAGCCCTAGGACAGGGACGGTTAACTATGGCTACACCTTC. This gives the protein CASSPRTGTVNYGYTF.

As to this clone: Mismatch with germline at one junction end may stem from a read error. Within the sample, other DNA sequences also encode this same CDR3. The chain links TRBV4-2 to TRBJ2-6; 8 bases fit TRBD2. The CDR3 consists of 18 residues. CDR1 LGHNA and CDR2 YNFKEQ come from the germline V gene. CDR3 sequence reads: CASSRSRGGATGANVLTF. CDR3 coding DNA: TGTGCCAGCAGCCGTAGCCGGGGGGGGGCTACTGGGGCCAACGTCTTGACTTTC.